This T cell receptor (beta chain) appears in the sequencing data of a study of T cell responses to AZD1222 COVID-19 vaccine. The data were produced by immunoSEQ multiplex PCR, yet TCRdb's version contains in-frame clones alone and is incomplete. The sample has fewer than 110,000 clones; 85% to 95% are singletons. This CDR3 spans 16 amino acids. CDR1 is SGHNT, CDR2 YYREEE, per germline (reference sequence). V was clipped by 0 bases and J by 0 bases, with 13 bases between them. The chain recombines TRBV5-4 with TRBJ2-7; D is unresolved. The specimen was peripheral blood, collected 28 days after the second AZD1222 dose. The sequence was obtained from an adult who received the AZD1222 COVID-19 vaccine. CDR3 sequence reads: CASSLGDSIYSYEQYF. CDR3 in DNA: TGTGCCAGCAGCTTGGGAGACTCTATCTACTCCTACGAGCAGTACTTC.